These 20 T cell receptor beta chains share one sample of origin, sequenced in a study of response to subunit inactivated influenza vaccine. TCRdb analysed the RT-PCR reads with MiXCR anew, one entry per CDR3 protein. This table has about 800,000 distinct CDR3 sequences, about 20% appearing once. The sequenced sample was PBMCs from blood, obtained 4 to 6 days after vaccination. These TCRs come from a man aged 50-60 years who received an inactivated influenza vaccine.

This clonotype was counted between two and nine times. V usage is TRBV5-1 and J usage is TRBJ2-3, with 12 bases identical to TRBD2. This CDR3 contains 17 residues. In germline, CDR1 is SGHRS, CDR2 YFSETQ. The ends lost 4 bases at V and 0 bases at J; junction bases unmatched: 6. In DNA form, the CDR3 reads TGCGCCAGCAGCACGGGACTAGCGGGCGAGAGCACAGATACGCAGTATTTT. This sequence encodes CASSTGLAGESTDTQYF. The whole variable domain, filled in from reference TRBV5-1 and TRBJ2-3, reads KAGVTQTPRYLIKTRGQQVTLSCSPISGHRSVSWYQQTPGQGLQFLFEYFSETQRNKGNFPGRFSGRQFSNSRSEMNVSTLELGDSALYLCASSTGLAGESTDTQYFGPGTRLTVL.

The chain employs TRBV20-1 and TRBJ2-7, with TRBD2 matching over 7 bases. In germline, CDR1 is DFQATT, CDR2 SNEGSKA (reference sequence). Trimming at V came to 4 bases and at J to 1 base, leaving 1 base not matched to a gene. This CDR3 has 12 residues. CDR3 bases: TGCAGTGCTACAGCGGGATCCTACGAGCAGTACTTC. Translated: CSATAGSYEQYF.

This rearrangement joins TRBV10-3 to TRBJ2-3, with a tentative D call TRBD1 (6 bases). CDR3 length: 13 residues. CDR1 is ENHRY and CDR2 is SYGVKD in the germline V gene. The ends were cut back, 10 bases at V and 6 bases at J, with 17 bases in the middle. The CDR3 coding sequence is TGTGCCACTTTACAGGGTCGCGATGATACGCAGTATTTT. This sequence encodes CATLQGRDDTQYF.

This clonotype was counted only a few times. The chain joins TRBV4-3 to TRBJ1-6; 12 bases are shared with TRBD1. Per germline, CDR1 LGHNA and CDR2 YSLEER. This CDR3 has 16 amino acids. V trimming: 3 bases; J trimming: 10 bases; junction bases outside the gene matches: 7. This CDR3 is CASSQTPGQGASPLHF. CDR3 DNA sequence: TGCGCCAGCAGCCAGACCCCGGGACAGGGGGCATCACCCCTCCACTTT.

This clonotype has just a few counts. The gene calls are TRBV9 and TRBJ2-2; the match to TRBD2 covers 11 bases. Trimming took 4 bases from V and 3 from J; bases not matched to a gene: 2. Germline CDR1 SGDLS, CDR2 YYNGEE. The CDR3 runs 15 residues. For the CDR3, the DNA is TGTGCCAGCAGCCGTAGCGGGAGGGACACCGGGGAGCTGTTTTTT. This sequence encodes CASSRSGRDTGELFF.

This rearrangement joins TRBV4-2 to TRBJ1-5; possible D gene TRBD1, 5 bases. The CDR3 runs 15 residues. Trimming cost V 0 bases and J 6 bases, with 12 bases left between them. CDR1 and CDR2 from the germline V gene are LGHNA and YNFKEQ. CDR3 sequence: CASSQDQQGGQPQHF. The CDR3 nucleotides are TGTGCCAGCAGCCAAGATCAGCAGGGAGGTCAGCCCCAGCATTTT.

Ten or more counts support this clonotype. The V gene is TRBV7-2, the J gene TRBJ2-4; perhaps TRBD2 as D (5 bases). Germline lookup yields CDR1 SGHTA and CDR2 FQGNSA. V was clipped by 6 bases and J by 1 base, with 13 bases between them. The CDR3 runs to 15 residues. The CDR3 nucleotides read TGTGCCAGCAGACTAGACCGAGGGGCCAAAAACATTCAGTACTTC. The encoded protein is CASRLDRGAKNIQYF.

J is TRBJ1-3 and V is TRBV9; D is ambiguous. Germline lookup yields CDR1 SGDLS and CDR2 YYNGEE. Trimming left V 0 bases short and J 2 bases short, with 6 bases between. The CDR3 totals 14 residues. The CDR3 here is CASSVGIAGNTIYF. The CDR3 nucleotides read TGTGCCAGCAGCGTAGGTATTGCTGGAAACACCATATATTTT.

The J gene is TRBJ2-5, the V gene TRBV4-1; tentative D call: TRBD1 (5 bases). The CDR3 is 18 residues long. Trimming left V 4 bases short and J 7 bases short, with 28 bases between. Germline lookup yields CDR1 MGHRA and CDR2 YSYEKL. The CDR3 here is CASSPQGYVAAKEATQYF. Here the CDR3 DNA reads TGCGCCAGCAGCCCGCAGGGATACGTGGCAGCCAAAGAAGCGACCCAGTACTTC.

The rearrangement uses TRBV12-3 or TRBV12-4 and TRBJ1-2; D might be TRBD1 (6 bases). CDR3 length equals 12 residues. Trimming took off 8 bases at V and 8 bases at J, with 15 bases between the two ends. The CDR3 loop reads CASLQGEGGYTF. CDR3 sequence (DNA): TGTGCCAGCCTACAGGGAGAGGGCGGCTACACCTTC.

This clonotype was counted many times. The chain combines TRBV24-1 with TRBJ2-1; 9 nucleotides align to TRBD2. CDR3 length equals 18 residues. The V gene's germline CDR1 is KGHDR and CDR2 SFDVKD. V trimming: 7 bases; J trimming: 5 bases; junction bases outside the gene matches: 17. CDR3 in DNA: TGTGCCACCAGACTTTGGGGTCAGGGGCTAGCGGGACACAATGAGCAGTTCTTC. Translating gives CATRLWGQGLAGHNEQFF.

The CDR3 DNA reads TGCGCCAGCAGCCAAGATCCGGGAGTGGCCGGGGAGCTGTTTTTT. Translation: CASSQDPGVAGELFF. The J gene is TRBJ2-2, the V gene TRBV4-3, with D possibly TRBD2 on 6 matching bases. CDR1 and CDR2 (germline): LGHNA, YSLEER. This CDR3 has 15 residues. The V end lost 0 bases, the J end lost 6 bases, and 11 bases lay between the germline ends.

The chain carries TRBV6-2 or TRBV6-3 and TRBJ2-7, with D possibly TRBD1 on 5 matching bases. Germline assignment: CDR1 MNHEY and CDR2 SVGEGT. V was pared by 2 bases and J by 0 bases, with 11 bases between. The CDR3 sequence is 15 residues long. CDR3: CASSYRQWSSYEQYF. The CDR3 DNA is TGTGCCAGCAGTTACCGACAGTGGAGCTCCTACGAGCAGTACTTC.

In its sample, this clonotype is medium-sized. V gene TRBV29-1 combines with J gene TRBJ2-3; a possible D gene is TRBD1 (5 bases). The germline gives CDR1 SQVTM, CDR2 ANQGSEA. Trimming pared 1 base from V and 0 bases from J, leaving 11 bases between. The CDR3 contains 15 residues. The CDR3 here is CSVEVKGSSTDTQYF. Here the CDR3 DNA reads TGCAGCGTTGAAGTTAAGGGGTCTAGCACAGATACGCAGTATTTT.

The chain couples TRBV27 to TRBJ2-2; tentative D call: TRBD2 (5 bases). Germline V gene data show CDR1 as MNHEY and CDR2 as SMNVEV (reference sequence). Trimming took 5 bases from V and 4 from J, leaving 11 bases between them. The CDR3 contains 14 residues. The DNA of the CDR3 is TGTGCCAGCAGTGGCGTTCGGGGCACCGGGGAGCTGTTTTTT. Translated, it gives CASSGVRGTGELFF.

The rearrangement links TRBV5-6 to TRBJ2-5, with 7 bases matching TRBD2. V lost 4 bases, J lost 5 bases, and 8 bases stayed unmatched. The CDR3 has 14 amino acids. Germline CDR1 is SGHDT and CDR2 is YYEEEE. This CDR3 reads CASSPGLGQETQYF. CDR3 nucleotide sequence: TGTGCCAGCAGCCCCGGACTAGGTCAGGAGACCCAGTACTTC. Based on the CDR3 plus reference TRBV5-6 and TRBJ2-5, the full variable domain is DAGVTQSPTHLIKTRGQQVTLRCSPKSGHDTVSWYQQALGQGPQFIFQYYEEEERQRGNFPDRFSGHQFPNYSSELNVNALLLGDSALYLCASSPGLGQETQYFGPGTRLLVL.

The chain carries TRBV15 and TRBJ2-4; TRBD1 might be the D (6 bases). The V end lost 6 bases, the J end lost 1 base, and 10 bases lay between the germline ends. The CDR3 length is 14 residues. Germline assignment: CDR1 LNHNV and CDR2 YYDKDF (reference sequence). The CDR3 DNA is TGTGCCACCAGGGCCGGACAGGCCAAAAACATTCAGTACTTC. It is translated as CATRAGQAKNIQYF.

The rearrangement uses TRBV7-2 and TRBJ1-1; the D is unclear. Trimming removed 3 bases from V and 10 bases from J, with 9 bases in between. Germline CDR1 SGHTA, CDR2 FQGNSA. CDR3 length: 11 amino acids. The CDR3 DNA reads TGTGCCAGCAGCTTTATTAACGGAGCTTTCTTT. Its translation is CASSFINGAFF.

Here the CDR3 reads CASSQQYGRPTYEQYF. The CDR3, as DNA: TGTGCCAGCAGCCAACAGTACGGACGTCCAACCTACGAGCAGTACTTC. The chain combines TRBV4-2 with TRBJ2-7; D is uncertain. Germline V gene data show CDR1 as LGHNA and CDR2 as YNFKEQ. The CDR3 loop spans 16 amino acids. Trimming pared 2 bases from V and 2 bases from J, leaving 16 bases between.

This clonotype has just a few counts. This chain links TRBV6-2 or TRBV6-3 with TRBJ1-1, with D unclear. The CDR3 extends over 11 amino acids. The V and J ends lost 0 bases and 11 bases respectively, with 7 bases between them. Looked up from germline, CDR1 is MNHEY and CDR2 is SVGEGT. Written as DNA, the CDR3 is TGTGCCAGCAGTTACTCGGGGAGGGCTTTCTTT. Protein: CASSYSGRAFF.